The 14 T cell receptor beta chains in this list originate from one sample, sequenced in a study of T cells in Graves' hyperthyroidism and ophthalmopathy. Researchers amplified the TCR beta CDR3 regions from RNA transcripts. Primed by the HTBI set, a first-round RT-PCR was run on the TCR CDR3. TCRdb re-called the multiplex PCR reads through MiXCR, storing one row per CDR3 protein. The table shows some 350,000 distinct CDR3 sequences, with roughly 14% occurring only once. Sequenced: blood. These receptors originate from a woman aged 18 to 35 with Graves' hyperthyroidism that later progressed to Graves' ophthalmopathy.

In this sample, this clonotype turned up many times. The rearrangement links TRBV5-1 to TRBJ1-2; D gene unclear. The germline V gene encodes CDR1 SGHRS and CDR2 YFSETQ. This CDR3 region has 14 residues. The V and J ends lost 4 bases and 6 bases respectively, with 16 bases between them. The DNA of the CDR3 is TGCGCCAGCAGCCCTACCGGGCCCCCTGATGGCTACACCTTC. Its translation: CASSPTGPPDGYTF.

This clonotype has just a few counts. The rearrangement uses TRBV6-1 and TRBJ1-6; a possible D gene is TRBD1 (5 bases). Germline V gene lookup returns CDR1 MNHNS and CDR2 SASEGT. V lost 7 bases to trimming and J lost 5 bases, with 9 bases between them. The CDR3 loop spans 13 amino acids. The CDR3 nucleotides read TGTGCCAGCACCCCAGGGAATAATTCACCCCTCCACTTT. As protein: CASTPGNNSPLHF.

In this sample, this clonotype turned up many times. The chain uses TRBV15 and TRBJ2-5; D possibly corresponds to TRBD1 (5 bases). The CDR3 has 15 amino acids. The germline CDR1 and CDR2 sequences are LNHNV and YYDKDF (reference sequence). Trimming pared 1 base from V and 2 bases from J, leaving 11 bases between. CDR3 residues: CATSRGGDVQETQYF. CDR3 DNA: TGTGCCACCAGCAGAGGGGGCGACGTGCAAGAGACCCAGTACTTC.

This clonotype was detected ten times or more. The CDR3 DNA is TGTGCCAGCTCACCGTTCCAGGCCATCGGGGAGCTGTTTTTT. It is translated as CASSPFQAIGELFF. The chain has TRBV18 and TRBJ2-2; D remains ambiguous. The V gene's germline CDR1 is KGHSH and CDR2 LQKENI. This CDR3 spans 14 amino acids. Between the trimmed V and J ends, which lost 3 bases and 7 bases, there was a span of 12 bases.

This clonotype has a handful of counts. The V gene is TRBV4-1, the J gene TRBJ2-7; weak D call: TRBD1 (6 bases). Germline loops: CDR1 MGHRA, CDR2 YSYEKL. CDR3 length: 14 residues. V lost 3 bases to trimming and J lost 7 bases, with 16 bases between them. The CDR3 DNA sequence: TGCGCCAGCAGCCAGGGACGACAGGTCGGGGAGCAGTACTTC. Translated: CASSQGRQVGEQYF.

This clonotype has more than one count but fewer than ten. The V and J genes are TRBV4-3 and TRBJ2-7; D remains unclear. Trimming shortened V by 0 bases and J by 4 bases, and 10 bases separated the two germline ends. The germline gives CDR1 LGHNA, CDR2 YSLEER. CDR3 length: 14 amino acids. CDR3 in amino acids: CASSQDSWGYEQYF. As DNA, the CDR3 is TGCGCCAGCAGCCAAGATTCGTGGGGTTACGAGCAGTACTTC.

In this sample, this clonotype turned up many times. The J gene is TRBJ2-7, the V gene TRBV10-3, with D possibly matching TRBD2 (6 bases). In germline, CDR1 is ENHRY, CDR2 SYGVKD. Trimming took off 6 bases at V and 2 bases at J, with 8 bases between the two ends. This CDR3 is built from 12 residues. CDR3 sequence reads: CAIRGTAYEQYF. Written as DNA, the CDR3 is TGTGCCATCAGAGGGACTGCCTACGAGCAGTACTTC.

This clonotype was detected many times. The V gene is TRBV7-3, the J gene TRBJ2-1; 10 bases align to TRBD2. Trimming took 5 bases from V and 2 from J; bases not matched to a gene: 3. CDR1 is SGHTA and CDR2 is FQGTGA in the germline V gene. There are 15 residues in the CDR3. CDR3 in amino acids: CASSTTSGAYNEQFF. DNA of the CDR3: TGTGCCAGCAGCACCACTAGCGGGGCCTACAATGAGCAGTTCTTC.

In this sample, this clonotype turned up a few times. As DNA, the CDR3 is TGCAGTGCTAATCGACAGGGGAGTAGGAGCAATCAGCCCCAGCATTTT. It translates to CSANRQGSRSNQPQHF. The J gene is TRBJ1-5, the V gene TRBV20-1, with 8 bases aligning to TRBD1. CDR1 is DFQATT and CDR2 is SNEGSKA in the germline V gene (reference sequence). The CDR3 covers 16 residues. Unmatched junction bases numbered 9, after V lost 4 bases and J lost 1 base.

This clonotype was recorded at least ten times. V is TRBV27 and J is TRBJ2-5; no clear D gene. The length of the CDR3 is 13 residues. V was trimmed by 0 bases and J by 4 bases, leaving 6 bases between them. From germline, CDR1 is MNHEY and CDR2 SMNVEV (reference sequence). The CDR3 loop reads CASSLSSGETQYF. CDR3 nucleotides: TGTGCCAGCAGTTTATCGTCAGGAGAGACCCAGTACTTC.

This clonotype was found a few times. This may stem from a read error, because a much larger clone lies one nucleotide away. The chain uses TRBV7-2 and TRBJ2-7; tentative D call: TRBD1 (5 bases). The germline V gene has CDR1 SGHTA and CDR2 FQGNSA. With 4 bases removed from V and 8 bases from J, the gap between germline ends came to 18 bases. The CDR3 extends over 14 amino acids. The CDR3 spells CASSSGHASGKQYF. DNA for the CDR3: TGTGCCAGCAGCTCTGGACACGCATCGGGCAAGCAGTACTTC.

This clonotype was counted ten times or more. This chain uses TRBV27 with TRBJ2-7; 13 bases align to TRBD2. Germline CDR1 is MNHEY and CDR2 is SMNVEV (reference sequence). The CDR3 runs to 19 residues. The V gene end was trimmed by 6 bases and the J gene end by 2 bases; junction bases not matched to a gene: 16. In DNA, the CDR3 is TGTGCCAGCAGCTCCCAGGGACTAGCGGGGCCCCTTGATACCTACGAGCAGTACTTC. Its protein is CASSSQGLAGPLDTYEQYF.

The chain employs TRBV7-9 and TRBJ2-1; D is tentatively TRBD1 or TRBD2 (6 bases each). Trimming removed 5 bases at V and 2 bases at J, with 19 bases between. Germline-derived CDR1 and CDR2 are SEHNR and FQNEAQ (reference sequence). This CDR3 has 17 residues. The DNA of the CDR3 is TGTGCCAGCAGCGCAAGTAGTCTAAGGGGGGCCTACAATGAGCAGTTCTTC. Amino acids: CASSASSLRGAYNEQFF.

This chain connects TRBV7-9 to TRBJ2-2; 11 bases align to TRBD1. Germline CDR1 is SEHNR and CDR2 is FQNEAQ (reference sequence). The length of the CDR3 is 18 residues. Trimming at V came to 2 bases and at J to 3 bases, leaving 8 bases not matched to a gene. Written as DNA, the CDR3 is TGTGCCAGCAGCTTAATGGTAGGACAGGGGGCGCACACCGGGGAGCTGTTTTTT. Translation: CASSLMVGQGAHTGELFF.